This TCR beta chain emerged from a study of shared clonotypes between healthy human individuals. This CDR3 has 15 amino acids. From germline, CDR1 is SSHAT and CDR2 FNYEAQ (reference sequence). V was shortened by 0 bases and J by 0 bases, with 6 bases between the two germline ends. Positive CCR7 selection of CD45RO-negative cells yielded the naive CD8 cells, and terminally differentiated effector memory CD45RA+ cells were excluded. Here immunoSEQ multiplex PCR was the method, and the copy in TCRdb shows in-frame clones only, minus some. The sample consists of hundreds of thousands of clones, 95% to 96% of them appearing once.

Sequenced sample: naive CD8+ T cells sorted from blood. This receptor was identified in a woman aged 25 to 39 in good health. The chain is built from TRBV7-7 and TRBJ1-5, with D hard to call. DNA of the CDR3: TGTGCCAGCAGCTTAGCTTGGAGTAGCAATCAGCCCCAGCATTTT. It codes for CASSLAWSSNQPQHF.